This paragraph reports one T cell receptor (beta chain). The target of this receptor is not known. No per-base quality is available; no much larger clone lies one base away. The sample comes from a study of cytotoxic CD8 clonotypes in ibrutinib-treated CLL (dated by TCRdb to about 2021). Study-level background: In this cohort, approximately 14 patients were treatment-naive and roughly ten were relapsed/refractory, while some 18 had unmutated IGHV. Partial responses were observed in around 25 patients and complete responses in 2; after a median follow-up of 68 months, remission was maintained in 15 or so patients and progression was observed in approximately 12. The response samples were drawn at a median of roughly twelve months into treatment, with a range of about 6 to 40 months. On average, each sample had hundreds of thousands of productive templates and roughly 95,000 productive rearrangements. Longitudinal samples were obtainable from about 30% of the 86 participants in the trial. Cryopreserved peripheral blood mononuclear cells were obtained before treatment, at response, and at either sustained remission or disease progression. Patients were still on ibrutinib when every remission and progressive disease sample was collected. Results the study describes overall, beyond this receptor: Baseline clonality was found to be higher than that of age-matched healthy donors and was strongly correlated with circulating CD8+ T-cell counts. Sustained-remission and progressing patients did not have matched sampling times, and lymph node repertoires were not examined. Public clonotypes were rare and either contracted or stayed stable during treatment, and the rise in clonality at ibrutinib response reflected the expansion of private clonotypes. Clonality rose at ibrutinib response, remained stable during sustained remission, and dropped back toward baseline at progression.

Per the publication, the time point label means: more than 10 months on ibrutinib. For TCR beta library preparation, approximately 2 micrograms of genomic DNA were extracted from the cryopreserved PBMCs. Longitudinal blood samples from CLL patients receiving ibrutinib monotherapy were subjected to high-throughput TCR beta sequencing. The patients took part in an open-label, single-center phase 2 trial of ibrutinib monotherapy. A MiSeq instrument was used for deep resolution sequencing, which targeted depths ranging from 1 in 1 million up to 1 in 200,000 T cells, with coverage averaging 10x for each clonotype. The immunoSEQ hsTCRB Kit was used to generate the TCR beta libraries. In the paper's pipeline: Data were analyzed with ImmunoSEQ Data Assistant and ImmunoSEQ Analyzer, with V, D and J genes assigned per IMGT definitions. Clonality, which ranges from 0 to 1, was calculated by subtracting the normalized Shannon entropy of productive rearrangement frequencies from one. Public clonotype analysis was restricted to overrepresented clonotypes comprising at least 0.05% of each patient's repertoire. Repertoires from roughly 13 age-matched healthy donors in immuneACCESS were used as clonality controls. Drawn from immuneACCESS, this table holds only the in-frame rearrangements with V and J called that TCRdb kept. Clones are partly lost; checked studies trace under half to an unresolved V gene and leave the rest unexplained. V and J calls and clone size are copied from that table; D and trimming were computed from the DNA. The sample records roughly 56,000 clones, roughly 70% of which are singletons. Of the sample, around 43% falls within the top ten clones.

CDR1 and CDR2, looked up from the germline V gene (reference sequence), are LNHDA and SQIVND. The CDR3 contains 15 residues, cysteine and phenylalanine counted. Just CDR3 DNA is preserved here, 45 bases in frame from base 1. Trimming takes 6 bases off V and 7 bases off J; junction bases not matched to a gene: 8. The starting material was PBMCs, obtained after 12 months of ibrutinib treatment. The receptor comes from a human donor with chronic lymphocytic leukemia. The V and J genes are TRBV19 and TRBJ2-7, with TRBD2 matching 14 junction bases. The nucleotides read TGTGCCAGTAGCAGGGGACTAGCGGGAGTGACAGAGCAGTACTTC. Its protein product is CASSRGLAGVTEQYF.